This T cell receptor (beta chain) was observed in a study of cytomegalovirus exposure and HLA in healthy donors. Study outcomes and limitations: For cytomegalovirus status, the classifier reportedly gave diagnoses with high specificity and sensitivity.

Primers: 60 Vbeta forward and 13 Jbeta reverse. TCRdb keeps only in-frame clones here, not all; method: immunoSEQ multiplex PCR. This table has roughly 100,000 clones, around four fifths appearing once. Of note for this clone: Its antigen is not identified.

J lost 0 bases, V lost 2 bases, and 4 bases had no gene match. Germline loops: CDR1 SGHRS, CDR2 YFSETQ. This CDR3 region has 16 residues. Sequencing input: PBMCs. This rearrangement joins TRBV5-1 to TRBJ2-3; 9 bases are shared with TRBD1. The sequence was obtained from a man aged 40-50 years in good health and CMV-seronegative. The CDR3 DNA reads TGCGCCAGCAGCTTCTTCGGGACAGGGAGCACAGATACGCAGTATTTT. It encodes CASSFFGTGSTDTQYF.